The 2 T cell receptor beta chains below all came from one sample that was sequenced in a study of CD8 T cells in Susac syndrome. After extraction with the RNeasy kit, about 0.45 to 1 ug of the RNA was reverse transcribed using random hexamers. TCRdb redid the calling of the immunoSEQ multiplex PCR reads with MiXCR, one entry per CDR3 protein. The data show 200,000 to 250,000 distinct CDR3 sequences, 95% seen once. The sample was CD4+ T cells from PBMCs. Source of these receptors: a human donor with multiple sclerosis.

The chain carries TRBV9 and TRBJ2-5, with D possibly TRBD2 on 5 matching bases. CDR3 length equals 14 residues. Trimming pared 4 bases from V and 5 bases from J, leaving 15 bases between. Germline loops: CDR1 SGDLS, CDR2 YYNGEE. CDR3 loop: CASSPRPRGETQYF. In nucleotides, the CDR3 is TGTGCCAGCAGCCCAAGACCCCGGGGTGAGACCCAGTACTTC.

The rearrangement uses TRBV30 and TRBJ2-7; D may be TRBD2 (5 bases). Germline values: CDR1 GTSNPN, CDR2 SVGIG (reference sequence). The CDR3 has 11 amino acids. Trimming cost V 4 bases and J 8 bases, with 12 bases left between them. CDR3 protein: CAWTNGIQQYF. CDR3 DNA sequence: TGTGCCTGGACTAACGGGATTCAGCAGTACTTC.